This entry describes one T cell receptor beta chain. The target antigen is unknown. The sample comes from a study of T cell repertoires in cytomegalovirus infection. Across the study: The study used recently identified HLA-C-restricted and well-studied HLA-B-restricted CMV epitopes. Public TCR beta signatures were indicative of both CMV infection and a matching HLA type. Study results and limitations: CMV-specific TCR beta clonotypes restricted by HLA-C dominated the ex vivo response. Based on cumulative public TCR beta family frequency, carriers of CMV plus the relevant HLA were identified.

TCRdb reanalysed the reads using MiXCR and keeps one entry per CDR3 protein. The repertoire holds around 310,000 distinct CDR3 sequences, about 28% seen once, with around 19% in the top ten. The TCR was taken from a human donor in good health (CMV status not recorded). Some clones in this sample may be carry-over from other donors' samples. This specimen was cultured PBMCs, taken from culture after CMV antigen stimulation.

The CDR3 coding sequence is TGTGCCAGCAGTTTCCCCTCCCAACCAGCCTCGGGGGGTTACGAGCAGTACTTC. Translated, it gives CASSFPSQPASGGYEQYF. The chain recombines TRBV28 with TRBJ2-7; TRBD2 aligns across 7 bases. With 3 bases clipped from V and 4 bases from J, the junction kept 18 bases outside the gene matches. The CDR3 has 18 residues. Germline V gene data show CDR1 as MDHEN and CDR2 as SYDVKM.